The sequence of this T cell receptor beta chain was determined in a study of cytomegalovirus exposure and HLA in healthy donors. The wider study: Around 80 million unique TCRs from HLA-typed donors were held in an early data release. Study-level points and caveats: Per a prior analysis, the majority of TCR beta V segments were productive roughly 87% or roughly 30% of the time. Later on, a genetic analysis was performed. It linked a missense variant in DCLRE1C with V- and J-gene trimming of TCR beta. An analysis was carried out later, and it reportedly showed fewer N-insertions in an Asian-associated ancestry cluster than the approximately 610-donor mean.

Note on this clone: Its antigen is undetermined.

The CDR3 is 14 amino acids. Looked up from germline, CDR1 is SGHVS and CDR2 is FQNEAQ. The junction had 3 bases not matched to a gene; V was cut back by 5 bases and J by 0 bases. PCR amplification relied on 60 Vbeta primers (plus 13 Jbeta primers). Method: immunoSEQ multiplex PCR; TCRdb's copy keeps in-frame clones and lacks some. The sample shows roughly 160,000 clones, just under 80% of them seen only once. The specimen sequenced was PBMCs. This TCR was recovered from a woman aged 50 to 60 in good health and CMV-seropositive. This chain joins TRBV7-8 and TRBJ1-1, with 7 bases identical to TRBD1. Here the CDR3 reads CASSKQGMNTEAFF. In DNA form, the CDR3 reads TGTGCCAGCAGCAAACAGGGGATGAACACTGAAGCTTTCTTT.